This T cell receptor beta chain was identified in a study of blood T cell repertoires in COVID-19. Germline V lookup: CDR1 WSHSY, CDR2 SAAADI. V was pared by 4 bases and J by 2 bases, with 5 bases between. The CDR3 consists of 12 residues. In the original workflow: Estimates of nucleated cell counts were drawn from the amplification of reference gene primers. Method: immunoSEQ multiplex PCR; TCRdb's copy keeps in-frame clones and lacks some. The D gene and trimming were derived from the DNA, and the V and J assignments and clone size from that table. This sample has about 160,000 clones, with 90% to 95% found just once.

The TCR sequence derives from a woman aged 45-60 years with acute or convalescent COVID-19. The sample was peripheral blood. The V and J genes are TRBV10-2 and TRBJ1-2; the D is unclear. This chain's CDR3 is CASSALNYGYTF. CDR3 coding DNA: TGCGCCAGCAGTGCTCTGAACTATGGCTACACCTTC.